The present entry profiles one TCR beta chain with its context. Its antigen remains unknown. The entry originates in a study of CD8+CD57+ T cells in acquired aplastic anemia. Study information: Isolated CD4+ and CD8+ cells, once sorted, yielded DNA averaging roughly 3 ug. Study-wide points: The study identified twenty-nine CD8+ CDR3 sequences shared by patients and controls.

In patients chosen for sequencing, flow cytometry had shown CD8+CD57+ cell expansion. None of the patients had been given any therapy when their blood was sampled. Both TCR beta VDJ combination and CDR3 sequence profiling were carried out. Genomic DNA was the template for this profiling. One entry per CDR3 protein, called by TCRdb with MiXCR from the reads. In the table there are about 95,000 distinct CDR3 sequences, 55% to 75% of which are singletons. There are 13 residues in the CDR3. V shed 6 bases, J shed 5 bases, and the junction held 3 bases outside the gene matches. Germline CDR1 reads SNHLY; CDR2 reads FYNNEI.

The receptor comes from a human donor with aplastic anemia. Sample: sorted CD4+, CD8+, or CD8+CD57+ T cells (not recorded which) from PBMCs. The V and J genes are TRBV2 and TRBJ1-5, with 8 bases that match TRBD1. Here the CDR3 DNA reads TGTGCCAGCAGGCCGGGACAGGATCAGCCCCAGCATTTT. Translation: CASRPGQDQPQHF.